The next 20 T cell receptor beta chains were all read from a single sample in a study of blood T cell repertoires in COVID-19. The assay was immunoSEQ multiplex PCR, and TCRdb's table has in-frame clones only and misses some. The sample carries 150,000 or so clones, roughly 82% recorded once. Material for sequencing was peripheral blood. The receptors were gathered from a human donor with acute or convalescent COVID-19. The donor label of this sample is uncertain.

The chain combines TRBV4-3 with TRBJ1-2; D might be TRBD1 (6 bases). The V gene's germline CDR1 is LGHNA and CDR2 YSLEER. V shed 4 bases and J shed 8 bases, with 14 bases lying between them. The CDR3 totals 13 residues. DNA of the CDR3: TGCGCCAGCAGCCTAAAGGGGGTCGGCGGCTACACCTTC. Protein sequence: CASSLKGVGGYTF.

This clone was detected only a few times. The chain has TRBV5-6 and TRBJ1-2; D not resolved. This CDR3 region has 16 residues. The germline V gene encodes CDR1 SGHDT and CDR2 YYEEEE. Trimming removed 0 bases from V and 0 bases from J, with 12 bases in between. CDR3 in DNA: TGTGCCAGCAGCTTGGAACCCGCTCGAGCTAACTATGGCTACACCTTC. Protein sequence: CASSLEPARANYGYTF.

The chain links TRBV2 to TRBJ1-1; perhaps TRBD1 as D (5 bases). The CDR3 has 13 residues. Trimming took off 7 bases at V and 6 bases at J, with 15 bases between the two ends. Germline V lookup: CDR1 SNHLY, CDR2 FYNNEI. CDR3 DNA: TGTGCCAGCACAGAACGGGGGGAAGCTGAAGCTTTCTTT. Translating gives CASTERGEAEAFF.

The rearrangement joins TRBV3-1 (or the pseudogene TRBV3-2) to TRBJ2-7; 8 bases map to TRBD2. The ends lost 3 bases at V and 3 bases at J; junction bases unmatched: 7. The CDR3 is 15 residues long. Germline CDR1 and CDR2: LGHDT and YNNKEL (reference sequence). CDR3 nucleotide sequence: TGTGCCAGCAGCCACCCGAGCGGGGGAGTCTACGAGCAGTACTTC. This sequence encodes CASSHPSGGVYEQYF.

The CDR3 coding sequence is TGTGCCAGCAGCCAGGATAACAGGGGCCCCTCCTACGAGCAGTACTTC. This sequence encodes CASSQDNRGPSYEQYF. This chain connects TRBV4-2 to TRBJ2-7; TRBD1 agrees at 7 bases. Germline assignment: CDR1 LGHNA and CDR2 YNFKEQ. There are 16 residues in the CDR3. Germline trimming cut 3 bases from V and 0 bases from J; bases unmatched to any gene: 8.

V gene TRBV3-1 (or the pseudogene TRBV3-2) combines with J gene TRBJ2-3; 12 bases agree with TRBD2. Germline-derived CDR1 and CDR2 are LGHDT and YNNKEL (reference sequence). The junction had 6 bases not matched to a gene; V was cut back by 1 base and J by 7 bases. This CDR3 is built from 16 residues. CDR3 residues: CASSQATSGGSNTQYF. DNA for the CDR3: TGTGCCAGCAGCCAAGCTACTAGCGGGGGGTCAAATACGCAGTATTTT.

This chain connects TRBV10-2 to TRBJ1-1; TRBD1 aligns across 9 bases. CDR3 size: 14 residues. Germline V gene lookup returns CDR1 WSHSY and CDR2 SAAADI. Trimming took 7 bases from V and 4 from J; bases not matched to a gene: 7. DNA of the CDR3: TGCGCCAGCAACAGGGGGCAAGGGGGCACTGAAGCTTTCTTT. This sequence encodes CASNRGQGGTEAFF.

A few counts support this clone. This sequence joins TRBV5-1 and TRBJ1-1, with a tentative D call TRBD1 (6 bases). CDR1 is SGHRS, CDR2 YFSETQ, per germline. The V end lost 0 bases, the J end lost 0 bases, and 9 bases lay between the germline ends. CDR3 length equals 15 residues. The CDR3 is CASSLEWGLNTEAFF. The CDR3 nucleotides read TGCGCCAGCAGCTTGGAGTGGGGGCTGAACACTGAAGCTTTCTTT.

V usage is TRBV7-2 and J usage is TRBJ2-7, with 9 bases identical to TRBD2. The germline V gene has CDR1 SGHTA and CDR2 FQGNSA. The length of the CDR3 is 16 residues. V gave up 5 bases and J gave up 0 bases; unmatched junction bases: 8. The CDR3 nucleotides read TGTGCCAGCAGCCCTAATAGCGGGAGAAGCTCCTACGAGCAGTACTTC. The encoded protein is CASSPNSGRSSYEQYF. The whole variable domain, filled in from reference TRBV7-2 and TRBJ2-7, reads GAGVSQSPSNKVTEKGKDVELRCDPISGHTALYWYRQSLGQGLEFLIYFQGNSAPDKSGLPSDRFSAERTGGSVSTLTIQRTQQEDSAVYLCASSPNSGRSSYEQYFGPGTRLTVT.

The chain recombines TRBV7-8 with TRBJ1-5; 7 nucleotides align to TRBD1. CDR1 and CDR2 (germline): SGHVS, FQNEAQ. This CDR3 is built from 15 residues. Unmatched junction bases numbered 3, after V lost 1 base and J lost 3 bases. The CDR3 DNA reads TGTGCCAGCAGCTTAGGGACAGGACTCAATCAGCCCCAGCATTTT. Translation: CASSLGTGLNQPQHF.

This rearrangement joins TRBV7-9 to TRBJ1-5; 10 bases are a match to TRBD1. From germline, CDR1 is SEHNR and CDR2 FQNEAQ (reference sequence). After removal of 5 bases from V and 2 bases from J, the junction contained 6 bases not matched to a gene. CDR3 size: 16 residues. CDR3 DNA sequence: TGTGCCAGCAGCCTCCAGACAGGGGGCGGCAATCAGCCCCAGCATTTT. As protein: CASSLQTGGGNQPQHF.

The CDR3 DNA reads TGTGCCAGCAGTTACCCAGAGGGGGCGAACGAAAAACTGTTTTTT. Its protein is CASSYPEGANEKLFF. The V gene is TRBV6-2 or TRBV6-3, the J gene TRBJ1-4; 7 bases are a match to TRBD1. Germline CDR1 MNHEY, CDR2 SVGEGT. This CDR3 is 15 amino acids long. V was pared by 2 bases and J by 8 bases, with 8 bases of the junction left unmatched.

The chain is built from TRBV14 and TRBJ2-6; weak D call: TRBD1 (5 bases). Trimming took off 4 bases at V and 0 bases at J, with 7 bases between the two ends. The CDR3 is 15 amino acids. The germline V gene encodes CDR1 SGHDN and CDR2 FVKESK. The CDR3 is CASSPGISGANVLTF. As DNA, the CDR3 is TGTGCCAGCAGCCCAGGGATCTCTGGGGCCAACGTCCTGACTTTC.

The chain recombines TRBV19 with TRBJ2-3; 9 positions agree with TRBD2. The CDR3 consists of 15 residues. Unmatched junction bases numbered 6, after V lost 5 bases and J lost 3 bases. The germline CDR1 and CDR2 sequences are LNHDA and SQIVND (reference sequence). The CDR3 DNA is TGTGCCAGTAGTCCGGGGGGACTAGCTACAGATACGCAGTATTTT. Translating gives CASSPGGLATDTQYF.

This chain links TRBV7-6 with TRBJ2-5; D gene unclear. Germline CDR1 and CDR2: SGHVS and FNYEAQ. The CDR3 contains 14 residues. Trimming removed 1 base from V and 4 bases from J, with 10 bases in between. The CDR3 loop is CASSLVPAGETQYF. Here the CDR3 DNA reads TGTGCCAGCAGCTTAGTCCCCGCAGGAGAGACCCAGTACTTC.

V gene TRBV7-8 combines with J gene TRBJ1-5; TRBD1 agrees at 9 bases. CDR3 length: 17 amino acids. With V trimmed by 2 bases and J by 5 bases, 10 bases remained unmatched. Germline lookup yields CDR1 SGHVS and CDR2 FQNEAQ. The CDR3 is CASSLNPPGQGYQPQHF. CDR3 nucleotides: TGTGCCAGCAGCTTAAACCCGCCGGGACAGGGATATCAGCCCCAGCATTTT.

The chain employs TRBV7-2 and TRBJ1-1; D gene ambiguous. Trimming took off 5 bases at V and 1 base at J, with 14 bases between the two ends. Germline lookup yields CDR1 SGHTA and CDR2 FQGNSA. This CDR3 is 15 amino acids long. The CDR3 here is CASSQSWPSNTEAFF. The CDR3 DNA follows: TGTGCCAGCAGCCAATCCTGGCCGTCGAACACTGAAGCTTTCTTT.

V gene TRBV9 combines with J gene TRBJ1-2; TRBD1 might be the D (5 bases). The germline V gene encodes CDR1 SGDLS and CDR2 YYNGEE. V gave up 7 bases and J gave up 8 bases, with 12 bases separating them. This CDR3 contains 11 residues. In nucleotides, the CDR3 is TGTGCCAGCGGCAGGGCGGGAGGCTACACCTTC. Amino acids: CASGRAGGYTF.

The sample holds one count of this clone. The chain links TRBV10-1 to TRBJ1-2; 7 positions agree with TRBD1. The CDR3 covers 15 residues. The V gene's germline CDR1 is WNHNN and CDR2 SYGVQD (reference sequence). J gave up 6 bases and V 8 bases, and 15 bases lay outside the gene matches. The CDR3 region is CASYTDTDRLHGYTF. The DNA for the CDR3 is TGCGCCAGCTATACTGATACGGACAGGTTACATGGCTACACCTTC.

The table lists this clone with a few counts. The V call is TRBV2, the J call TRBJ1-2; the match to TRBD1 covers 9 bases. Germline CDR1 SNHLY, CDR2 FYNNEI. The CDR3 length is 15 residues. V was clipped by 5 bases and J by 2 bases; unmatched bases: 6. The DNA of the CDR3 is TGTGCCAGCAGTCGTACAGGGGGCGCAAACTATGGCTACACCTTC. This translates into CASSRTGGANYGYTF.